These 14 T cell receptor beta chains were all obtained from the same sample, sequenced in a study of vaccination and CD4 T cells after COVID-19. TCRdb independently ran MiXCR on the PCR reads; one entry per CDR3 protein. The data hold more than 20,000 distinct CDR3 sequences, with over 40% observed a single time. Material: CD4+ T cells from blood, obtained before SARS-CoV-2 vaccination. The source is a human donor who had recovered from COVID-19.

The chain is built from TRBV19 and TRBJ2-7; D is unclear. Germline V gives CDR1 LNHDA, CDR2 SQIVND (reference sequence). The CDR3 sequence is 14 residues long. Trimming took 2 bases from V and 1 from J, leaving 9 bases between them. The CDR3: CASSIKMGSYEQYF. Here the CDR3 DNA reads TGTGCCAGTAGTATAAAGATGGGATCCTACGAGCAGTACTTC.

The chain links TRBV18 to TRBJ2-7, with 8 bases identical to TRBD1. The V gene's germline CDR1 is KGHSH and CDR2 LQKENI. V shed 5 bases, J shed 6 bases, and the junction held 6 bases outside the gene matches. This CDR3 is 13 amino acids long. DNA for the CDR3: TGTGCCAGCTCAAGAACAGGGGGATCCGAGCAGTACTTC. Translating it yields CASSRTGGSEQYF.

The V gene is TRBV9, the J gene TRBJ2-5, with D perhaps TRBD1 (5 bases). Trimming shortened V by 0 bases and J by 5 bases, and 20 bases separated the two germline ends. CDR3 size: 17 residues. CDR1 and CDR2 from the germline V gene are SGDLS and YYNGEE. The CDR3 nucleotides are TGTGCCAGCAGCGTAGGTGCCCTGTGGCAGGGTACGGAGACCCAGTACTTC. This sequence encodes CASSVGALWQGTETQYF.

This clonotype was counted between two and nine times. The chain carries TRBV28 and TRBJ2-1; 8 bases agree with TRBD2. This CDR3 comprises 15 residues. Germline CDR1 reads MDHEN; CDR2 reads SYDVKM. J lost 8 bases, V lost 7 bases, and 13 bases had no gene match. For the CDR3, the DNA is TGTGCCAGCATCACCCCCAGCGGGAGTCGCGATGAGCAGTTCTTC. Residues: CASITPSGSRDEQFF.

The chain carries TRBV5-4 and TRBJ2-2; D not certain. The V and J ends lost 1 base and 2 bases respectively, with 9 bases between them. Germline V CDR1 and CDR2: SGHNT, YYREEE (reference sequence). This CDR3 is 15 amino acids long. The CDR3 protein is CASSLPSSNTGELFF. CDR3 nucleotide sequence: TGTGCCAGCAGCTTGCCCTCCTCCAACACCGGGGAGCTGTTTTTT. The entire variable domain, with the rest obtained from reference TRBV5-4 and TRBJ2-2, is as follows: ETGVTQSPTHLIKTRGQQVTLRCSSQSGHNTVSWYQQALGQGPQFIFQYYREEENGRGNFPPRFSGLQFPNYSSELNVNALELDDSALYLCASSLPSSNTGELFFGEGSRLTVL.

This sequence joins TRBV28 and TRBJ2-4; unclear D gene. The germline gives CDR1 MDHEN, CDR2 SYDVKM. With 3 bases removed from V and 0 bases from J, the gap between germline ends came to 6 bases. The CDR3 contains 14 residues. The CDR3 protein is CASSLSGAKNIQYF. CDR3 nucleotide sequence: TGTGCCAGCAGTTTGTCGGGAGCCAAAAACATTCAGTACTTC.

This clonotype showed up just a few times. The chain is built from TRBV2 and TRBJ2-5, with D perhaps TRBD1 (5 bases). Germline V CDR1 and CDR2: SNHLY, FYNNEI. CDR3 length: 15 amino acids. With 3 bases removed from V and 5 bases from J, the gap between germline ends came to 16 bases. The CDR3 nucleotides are TGTGCCAGCAGTGACAACCAGGGATTGGGCGAGACCCAGTACTTC. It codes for CASSDNQGLGETQYF.

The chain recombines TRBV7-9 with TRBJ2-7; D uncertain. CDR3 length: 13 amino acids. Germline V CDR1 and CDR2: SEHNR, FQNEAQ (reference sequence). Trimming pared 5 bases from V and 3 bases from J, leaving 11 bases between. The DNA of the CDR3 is TGTGCCAGCAGCACCGGACGAAGCTACGAGCAGTACTTC. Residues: CASSTGRSYEQYF.

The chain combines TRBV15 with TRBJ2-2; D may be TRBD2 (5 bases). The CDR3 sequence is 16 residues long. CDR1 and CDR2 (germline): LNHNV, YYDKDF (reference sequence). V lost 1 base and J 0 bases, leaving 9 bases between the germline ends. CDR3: CATSRGRLPNTGELFF. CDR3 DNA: TGTGCCACCAGCAGAGGGAGGCTGCCGAACACCGGGGAGCTGTTTTTT.

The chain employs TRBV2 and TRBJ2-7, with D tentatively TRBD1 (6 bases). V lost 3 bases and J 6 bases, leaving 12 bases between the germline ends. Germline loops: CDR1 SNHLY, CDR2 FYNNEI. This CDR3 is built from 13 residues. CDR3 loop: CASSDRGPSEQYF. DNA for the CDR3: TGTGCCAGCAGTGACAGGGGTCCCTCCGAGCAGTACTTC.

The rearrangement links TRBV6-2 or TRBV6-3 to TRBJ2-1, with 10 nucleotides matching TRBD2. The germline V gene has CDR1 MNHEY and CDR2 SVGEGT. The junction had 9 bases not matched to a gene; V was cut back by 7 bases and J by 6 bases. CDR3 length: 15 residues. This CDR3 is CASNSAGGAFNEQFF. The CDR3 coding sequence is TGTGCCAGCAACTCAGCGGGAGGGGCCTTCAATGAGCAGTTCTTC.

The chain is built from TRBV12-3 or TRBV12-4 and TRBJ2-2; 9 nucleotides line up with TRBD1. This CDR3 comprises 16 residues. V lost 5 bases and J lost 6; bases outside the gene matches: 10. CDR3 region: CASSPLGQGRAGELFF. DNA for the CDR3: TGTGCCAGCAGTCCTCTCGGACAGGGGAGGGCCGGGGAGCTGTTTTTT.

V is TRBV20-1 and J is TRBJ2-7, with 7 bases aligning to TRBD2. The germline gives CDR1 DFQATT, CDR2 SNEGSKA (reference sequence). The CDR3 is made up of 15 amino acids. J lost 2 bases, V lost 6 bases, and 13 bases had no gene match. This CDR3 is CSAPRGLGGPYEQYF. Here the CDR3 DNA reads TGCAGTGCGCCGCGTGGACTAGGCGGGCCCTACGAGCAGTACTTC.

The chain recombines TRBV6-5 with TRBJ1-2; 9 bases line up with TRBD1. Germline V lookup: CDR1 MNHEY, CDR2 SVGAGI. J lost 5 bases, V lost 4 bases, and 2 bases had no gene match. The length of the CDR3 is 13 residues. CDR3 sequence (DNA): TGTGCCAGCAGTTCGGGACAGGGATATGGCTACACCTTC. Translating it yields CASSSGQGYGYTF.